A single sample is the source of the 20 T cell receptor beta chains below, sequenced in a study of early T cells in non-severe SARS-CoV-2 infection. TCRdb called the 5' RACE reads again in MiXCR, with one record for every CDR3 protein. The sample shows roughly 70,000 distinct CDR3 sequences, 20% to 25% of them seen only once. The starting material was whole blood, obtained at baseline. The receptor set was obtained from an adult who was a healthcare worker with PCR-confirmed SARS-CoV-2 infection or an uninfected control (not recorded which).

This chain joins TRBV6-5 and TRBJ2-2; D is perhaps TRBD2 (6 bases). This CDR3 comprises 15 residues. Per the germline V gene, CDR1 is MNHEY and CDR2 is SVGAGI. Trimming pared 0 bases from V and 4 bases from J, leaving 9 bases between. The CDR3 DNA follows: TGTGCCAGCAGTTACTCGGGGGACTCCACCGGGGAGCTGTTTTTT. Translation: CASSYSGDSTGELFF.

The V call is TRBV3-1, the J call TRBJ1-6, with TRBD1 as a possible D gene (5 bases). Looked up from germline, CDR1 is LGHDT and CDR2 is YNNKEL (reference sequence). This CDR3 region has 14 residues. Trimming pared 1 base from V and 12 bases from J, leaving 13 bases between. CDR3 sequence: CASSQGDPVGPLHF. CDR3 coding DNA: TGTGCCAGCAGCCAAGGGGACCCGGTCGGACCCCTCCACTTT.

This clonotype came up a few times. The gene calls are TRBV6-6 and TRBJ1-5; D might be TRBD1 (5 bases). The germline gives CDR1 MNHNY, CDR2 SVGAGI (reference sequence). Trimming shortened V by 6 bases and J by 4 bases, and 13 bases separated the two germline ends. The CDR3 runs 14 residues. CDR3 sequence (DNA): TGTGCCAGCAGGCTAGGGACGAGAAATCAGCCCCAGCATTTT. The encoded protein is CASRLGTRNQPQHF.

The gene calls are TRBV7-9 and TRBJ2-3; D remains unclear. The CDR3 sequence is 16 residues long. Germline V gene lookup returns CDR1 SEHNR and CDR2 FQNEAQ (reference sequence). V lost 5 bases and J 2 bases, leaving 17 bases between the germline ends. CDR3 protein: CASSPKRSDPTDTQYF. The CDR3 DNA follows: TGTGCCAGCAGCCCCAAACGATCGGATCCCACAGATACGCAGTATTTT.

The V call is TRBV2, the J call TRBJ2-3; 8 bases align to TRBD2. Germline V gene data show CDR1 as SNHLY and CDR2 as FYNNEI. V gave up 6 bases and J gave up 4 bases; unmatched junction bases: 0. The CDR3 spans 12 residues. CDR3 in amino acids: CASRTSADTQYF. The CDR3 DNA reads as TGTGCCAGCAGGACTAGCGCAGATACGCAGTATTTT.

J is TRBJ1-6 and V is TRBV9, with D unresolved. This CDR3 contains 15 residues. The V and J ends lost 3 bases and 10 bases respectively, with 17 bases between them. The V gene's germline CDR1 is SGDLS and CDR2 YYNGEE. DNA for the CDR3: TGTGCCAGCAGCGATGTTGCGGGTAGTTCCTCACCCCTCCACTTT. Protein product: CASSDVAGSSSPLHF.

In this sample, this clonotype turned up a few times. V gene TRBV4-1 combines with J gene TRBJ1-4; the D gene is possibly TRBD1 (6 bases). The length of the CDR3 is 15 residues. Trimming took 0 bases from V and 8 from J, leaving 13 bases between them. The germline V gene has CDR1 MGHRA and CDR2 YSYEKL. CDR3 DNA: TGCGCCAGCAGCCAAGACAGGGGCATGAACGAAAAACTGTTTTTT. Amino acids: CASSQDRGMNEKLFF.

This clonotype was counted at least ten times. The genes are TRBV30 and TRBJ1-5; no clear D. The CDR3 contains 15 residues. The V and J ends lost 0 bases and 4 bases respectively, with 13 bases between them. Germline V gene data show CDR1 as GTSNPN and CDR2 as SVGIG (reference sequence). DNA for the CDR3: TGTGCCTGGAGTGTACAGAGAAGTCCGAATCAGCCCCAGCATTTT. Translating it yields CAWSVQRSPNQPQHF.

In this sample, this clonotype turned up once. The chain recombines TRBV5-4 with TRBJ1-6, with D possibly matching TRBD1 (6 bases). CDR3 length: 16 amino acids. Germline assignment: CDR1 SGHNT and CDR2 YYREEE (reference sequence). V lost 0 bases, J lost 5 bases, and 12 bases lay in between. The CDR3 region is CASSLGGGRNNSPLHF. The CDR3 DNA follows: TGTGCCAGCAGCTTGGGCGGGGGGCGAAATAATTCACCCCTCCACTTT.

The table lists this clonotype with a few counts. The DNA of the CDR3 is TGTGCCAGCAGCTTAACTGCACGTAATTCACCCCTCCACTTT. This encodes CASSLTARNSPLHF. J is TRBJ1-6 and V is TRBV7-3, with D hard to call. The ends were cut back, 0 bases at V and 6 bases at J, with 6 bases in the middle. Germline V gene data show CDR1 as SGHTA and CDR2 as FQGTGA. This CDR3 is built from 14 residues.

This clonotype was picked up one time. The chain joins TRBV6-1 to TRBJ2-7, with TRBD2 matching 11 bases. V dropped 6 bases and J dropped 6; count of bases not matched to a gene: 4. Germline V gene sequence: CDR1 MNHNS, CDR2 SASEGT. This CDR3 has 13 residues. The DNA of the CDR3 is TGTGCCAGCAGGAGACTAGCGGGGCGCGAGCAGTACTTC. As protein: CASRRLAGREQYF.

The chain is built from TRBV11-2 and TRBJ2-3; TRBD2 agrees at 8 bases. The germline V gene encodes CDR1 SGHAT and CDR2 FQNNGV. The CDR3 loop spans 15 amino acids. The ends lost 5 bases at V and 6 bases at J; junction bases unmatched: 10. The CDR3 is CASSPWTSSGDTQYF. In DNA, the CDR3 is TGTGCCAGCAGCCCCTGGACTAGCTCTGGTGATACGCAGTATTTT.

This clonotype was seen only a few times. The chain uses TRBV9 and TRBJ1-3; D remains unclear. CDR3 length: 17 amino acids. Germline V gene data show CDR1 as SGDLS and CDR2 as YYNGEE. V lost 1 base and J lost 2, with 16 bases in between. The CDR3 region has the DNA TGTGCCAGCAGCGTATCCACTAGTGGGAGGGCTGGAAACACCATATATTTT. This sequence encodes CASSVSTSGRAGNTIYF.

This clonotype has at least ten counts. J is TRBJ2-1 and V is TRBV6-2 or TRBV6-3; TRBD2 is a possible D gene (6 bases). CDR1 MNHEY and CDR2 SVGEGT come from the germline V gene. This CDR3 is 12 amino acids long. V was shortened by 7 bases and J by 6 bases, with 10 bases between the two germline ends. CDR3 sequence: CASTDGGNEQFF. CDR3 nucleotide sequence: TGTGCCAGCACCGACGGGGGCAATGAGCAGTTCTTC.

Written as DNA, the CDR3 is TGCGCCAGCACACAGGGGATAGACACAGATACGCAGTATTTT. As protein: CASTQGIDTDTQYF. The rearrangement links TRBV5-1 to TRBJ2-3; the match to TRBD1 covers 7 bases. The CDR3 consists of 14 residues. V shed 6 bases, J shed 2 bases, and the junction held 6 bases outside the gene matches. Germline values: CDR1 SGHRS, CDR2 YFSETQ.

The chain is built from TRBV5-6 and TRBJ2-5, with 14 bases identical to TRBD2. With V trimmed by 5 bases and J by 2 bases, 5 bases remained unmatched. In germline, CDR1 is SGHDT, CDR2 YYEEEE. This CDR3 has 16 amino acids. The CDR3 DNA is TGTGCCAGCAGTGGGACTAGCGGGGGCCCACAAGAGACCCAGTACTTC. It specifies CASSGTSGGPQETQYF.

This clonotype appeared a few times. The rearrangement links TRBV7-2 to TRBJ1-1; no definite D call. Germline lookup yields CDR1 SGHTA and CDR2 FQGNSA. CDR3 size: 14 residues. Trimming cost V 2 bases and J 0 bases, with 7 bases left between them. This CDR3 is CASSLTGMNTEAFF. CDR3 sequence (DNA): TGTGCCAGCAGCTTAACCGGCATGAACACTGAAGCTTTCTTT.

This clonotype appeared a few times. The chain has TRBV2 and TRBJ2-7, with TRBD2 as a possible D gene (6 bases). V was cut by 4 bases and J by 4 bases, with 20 bases left in between. This CDR3 spans 16 amino acids. The germline CDR1 and CDR2 sequences are SNHLY and FYNNEI. This chain's CDR3 is CASSGGATGDGYEQYF. As DNA, the CDR3 is TGTGCCAGCAGTGGAGGCGCAACGGGGGACGGATACGAGCAGTACTTC.

The V call is TRBV6-1, the J call TRBJ1-1, with D perhaps TRBD1 (6 bases). V was shortened by 6 bases and J by 5 bases, with 16 bases between the two germline ends. Looked up from germline, CDR1 is MNHNS and CDR2 is SASEGT. CDR3 size: 14 residues. DNA of the CDR3: TGTGCCAGCAGCCCTCACAGGGAGCGGACTGAAGCTTTCTTT. Translation: CASSPHRERTEAFF.

This clonotype was observed many times. The CDR3 DNA follows: TGTGCCAGCAGCAAGGACAGGGACGATGGCTACACCTTC. The encoded protein is CASSKDRDDGYTF. The chain uses TRBV5-4 and TRBJ1-2; 8 nucleotides align to TRBD1. Germline values: CDR1 SGHNT, CDR2 YYREEE (reference sequence). This CDR3 comprises 13 residues. V dropped 4 bases and J dropped 6; count of bases not matched to a gene: 5.